These 2 T cell receptor beta chains were sequenced from one sample in a study of T-cell reconstitution after alpha-beta-depleted transplantation in children. A library of TCRbeta sequences, prepared with unique molecular identifiers, was generated. TCRdb redid the calling of the PCR reads with MiXCR, one entry per CDR3 protein. The sample records fewer than 550,000 distinct CDR3 sequences, about an eighth being singletons. The source was PBMCs, mostly from graft donor cells, collected 180 days after TCRalphabeta/CD19-depleted stem cell transplant. These receptors were taken from a female patient aged 2-10 years who had a stem cell transplant for aplastic anemia, so the T cells may come from the graft donor.

The CDR3 nucleotides are TGTGCCAGCAGCGTACGGTTAGCGGGAGGCCCTGGGGTGAACACCGGGGAGCTGTTTTTT. This encodes CASSVRLAGGPGVNTGELFF. V is TRBV9 and J is TRBJ2-2, with TRBD2 identical over 10 bases. Germline V gene lookup returns CDR1 SGDLS and CDR2 YYNGEE. V trimming: 1 base; J trimming: 1 base; junction bases outside the gene matches: 13. CDR3 length: 20 residues.

The chain links TRBV24-1 to TRBJ2-3; 14 bases map to TRBD2. The V gene's germline CDR1 is KGHDR and CDR2 SFDVKD. This CDR3 region has 18 residues. J gave up 4 bases and V 3 bases, and 8 bases lay outside the gene matches. In nucleotides, the CDR3 is TGTGCCACCAGTGATCCACTAGGGACTAGCGGGAGAGCAGATACGCAGTATTTT. This codes for CATSDPLGTSGRADTQYF.